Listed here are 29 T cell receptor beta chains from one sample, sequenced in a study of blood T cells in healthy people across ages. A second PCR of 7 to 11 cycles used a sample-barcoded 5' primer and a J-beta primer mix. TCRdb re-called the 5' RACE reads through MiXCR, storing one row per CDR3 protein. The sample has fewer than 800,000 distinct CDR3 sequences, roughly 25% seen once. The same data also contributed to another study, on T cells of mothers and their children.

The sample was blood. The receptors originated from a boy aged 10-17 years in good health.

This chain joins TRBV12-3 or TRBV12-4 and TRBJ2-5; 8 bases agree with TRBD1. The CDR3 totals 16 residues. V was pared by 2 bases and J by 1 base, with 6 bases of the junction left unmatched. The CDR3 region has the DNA TGTGCCAGCAGTTTATTGCGAGGACAGGGCCAAGAGACCCAGTACTTC. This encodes CASSLLRGQGQETQYF.

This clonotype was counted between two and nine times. The CDR3 is CASSFLRLLQETQYF. CDR3 in DNA: TGTGCCAGCAGTTTTTTACGCCTTTTACAAGAGACCCAGTACTTC. The chain couples TRBV28 to TRBJ2-1, with D unclear. The J call may be mistaken, given a closer DNA end match to TRBJ2-5. Germline CDR1 is MDHEN and CDR2 is SYDVKM. The CDR3 contains 15 residues.

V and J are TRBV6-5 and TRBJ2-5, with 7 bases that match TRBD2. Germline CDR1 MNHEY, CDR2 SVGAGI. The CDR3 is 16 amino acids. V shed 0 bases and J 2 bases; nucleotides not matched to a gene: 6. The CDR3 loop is CASSYSTGGTQETQYF. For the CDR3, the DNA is TGTGCCAGCAGTTACTCGACCGGGGGGACTCAAGAGACCCAGTACTTC.

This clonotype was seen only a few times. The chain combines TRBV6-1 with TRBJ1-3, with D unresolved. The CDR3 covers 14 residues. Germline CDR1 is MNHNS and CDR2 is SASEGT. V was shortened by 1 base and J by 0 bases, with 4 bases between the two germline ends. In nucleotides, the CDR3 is TGTGCCAGCAGTGAAGTCTCCTCTGGAAACACCATATATTTT. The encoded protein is CASSEVSSGNTIYF.

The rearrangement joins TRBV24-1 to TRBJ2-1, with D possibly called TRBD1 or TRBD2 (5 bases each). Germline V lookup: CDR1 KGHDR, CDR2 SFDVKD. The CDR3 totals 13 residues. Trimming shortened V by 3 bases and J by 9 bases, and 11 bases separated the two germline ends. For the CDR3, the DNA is TGTGCCACCAGTGATGCCCCAGGGAGTGAGCAGTTCTTC. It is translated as CATSDAPGSEQFF.

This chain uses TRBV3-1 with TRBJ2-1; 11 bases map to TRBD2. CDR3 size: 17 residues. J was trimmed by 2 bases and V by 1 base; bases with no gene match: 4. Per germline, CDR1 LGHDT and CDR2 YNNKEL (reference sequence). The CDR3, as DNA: TGTGCCAGCAGCCAAGCGGGACTAGCGGAGCCCTACAATGAGCAGTTCTTC. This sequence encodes CASSQAGLAEPYNEQFF.

The CDR3 protein is CSARDQGTVNTEAFF. The CDR3 DNA follows: TGCAGTGCTAGAGATCAAGGGACAGTGAACACTGAAGCTTTCTTT. This chain links TRBV20-1 with TRBJ1-1; 7 bases agree with TRBD1. V was clipped by 0 bases and J by 0 bases; unmatched bases: 4. From germline, CDR1 is DFQATT and CDR2 SNEGSKA (reference sequence). CDR3 length equals 15 residues.

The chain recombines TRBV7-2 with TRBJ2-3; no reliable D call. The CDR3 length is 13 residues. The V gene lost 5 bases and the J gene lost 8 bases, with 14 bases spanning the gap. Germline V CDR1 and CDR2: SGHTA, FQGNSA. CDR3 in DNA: TGTGCCAGCAGCCCGCACCCCCCGGCTACGCAGTATTTT. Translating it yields CASSPHPPATQYF.

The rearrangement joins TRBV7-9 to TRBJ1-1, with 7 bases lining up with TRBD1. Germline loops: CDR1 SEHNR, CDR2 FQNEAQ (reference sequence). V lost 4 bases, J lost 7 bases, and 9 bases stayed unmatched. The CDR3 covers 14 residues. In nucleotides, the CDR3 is TGTGCCAGCAGCTCCCCGGGGGACAGCGTTGAAGCTTTCTTT. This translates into CASSSPGDSVEAFF.

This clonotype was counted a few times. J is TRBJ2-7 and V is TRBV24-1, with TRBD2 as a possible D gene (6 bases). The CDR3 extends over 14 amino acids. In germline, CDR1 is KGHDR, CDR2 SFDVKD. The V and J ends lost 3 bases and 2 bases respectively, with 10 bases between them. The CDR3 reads CATSDPGETYEQYF. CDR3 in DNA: TGTGCCACCAGTGATCCGGGAGAGACCTACGAGCAGTACTTC.

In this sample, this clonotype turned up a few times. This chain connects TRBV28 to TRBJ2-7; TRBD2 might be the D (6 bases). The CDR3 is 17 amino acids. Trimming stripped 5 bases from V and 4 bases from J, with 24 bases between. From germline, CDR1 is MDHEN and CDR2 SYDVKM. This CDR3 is CASSLGFTGPGSYEQYF. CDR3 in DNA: TGTGCCAGCAGTCTAGGATTCACAGGTCCCGGGAGTTACGAGCAGTACTTC.

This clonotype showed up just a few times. CDR3 DNA: TGTGCCAGCAGCAAACTAGGAAGTGAGACCCAGTACTTC. This translates into CASSKLGSETQYF. The J gene is TRBJ2-5, the V gene TRBV12-3 or TRBV12-4; a possible D gene is TRBD2 (5 bases). CDR3 length: 13 residues. Trimming took 6 bases from V and 5 from J, leaving 13 bases between them.

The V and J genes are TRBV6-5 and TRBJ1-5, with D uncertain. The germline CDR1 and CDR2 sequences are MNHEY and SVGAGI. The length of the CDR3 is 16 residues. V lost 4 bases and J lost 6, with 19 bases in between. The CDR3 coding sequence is TGTGCCAGCAGTTCACTCCCCAGGAGGGATGGTCAGCCCCAGCATTTT. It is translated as CASSSLPRRDGQPQHF.

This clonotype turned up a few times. The CDR3 nucleotides read TGTGCCAGTGGGGATTGGGACAGTGGGCGCAATGAGCAGTTCTTC. Its protein product is CASGDWDSGRNEQFF. The chain employs TRBV25-1 and TRBJ2-5; 7 positions agree with TRBD1. TRBJ2-1 explains the end of the DNA better; the J call may be wrong. This CDR3 region has 15 residues. In germline, CDR1 is MGHDK, CDR2 SYGVNS.

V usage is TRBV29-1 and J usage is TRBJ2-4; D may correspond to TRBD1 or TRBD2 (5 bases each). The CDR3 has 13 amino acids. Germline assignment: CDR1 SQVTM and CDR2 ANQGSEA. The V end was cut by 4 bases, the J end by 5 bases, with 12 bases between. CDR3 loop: CSVGSGDQNIQYF. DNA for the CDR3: TGCAGCGTTGGCTCTGGGGACCAAAACATTCAGTACTTC.

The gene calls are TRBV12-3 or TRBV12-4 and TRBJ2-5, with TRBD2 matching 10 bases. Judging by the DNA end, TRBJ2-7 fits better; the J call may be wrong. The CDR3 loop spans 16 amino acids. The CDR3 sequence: CASSHQTSGTPYEQYF. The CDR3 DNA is TGTGCCAGCAGTCACCAAACTAGCGGGACTCCCTACGAGCAGTACTTC.

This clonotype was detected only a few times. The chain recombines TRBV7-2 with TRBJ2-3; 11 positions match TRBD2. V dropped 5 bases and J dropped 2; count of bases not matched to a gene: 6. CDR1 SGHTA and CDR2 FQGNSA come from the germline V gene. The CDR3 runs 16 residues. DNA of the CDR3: TGTGCCAGCAGCCGAATGGGACTAGCGGACACAGATACGCAGTATTTT. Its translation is CASSRMGLADTDTQYF.

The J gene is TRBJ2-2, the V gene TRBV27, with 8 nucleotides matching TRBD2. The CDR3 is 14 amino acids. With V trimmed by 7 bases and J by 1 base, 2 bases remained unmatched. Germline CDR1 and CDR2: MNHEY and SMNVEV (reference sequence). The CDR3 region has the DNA TGTGCCAGCACACTAGCGGTGAACACCGGGGAGCTGTTTTTT. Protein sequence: CASTLAVNTGELFF.

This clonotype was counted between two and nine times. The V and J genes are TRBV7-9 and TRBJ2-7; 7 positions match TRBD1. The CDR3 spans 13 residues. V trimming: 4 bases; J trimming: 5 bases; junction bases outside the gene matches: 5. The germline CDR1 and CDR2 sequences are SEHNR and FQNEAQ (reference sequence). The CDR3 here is CASSSGTDNEQYF. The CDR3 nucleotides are TGTGCCAGCAGCTCCGGGACAGACAACGAGCAGTACTTC.

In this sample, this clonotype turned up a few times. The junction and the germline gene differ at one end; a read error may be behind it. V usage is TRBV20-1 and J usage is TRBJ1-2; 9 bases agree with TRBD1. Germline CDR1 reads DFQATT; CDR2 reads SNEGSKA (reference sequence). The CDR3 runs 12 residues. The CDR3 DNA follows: TGCAGTGCTATACAGGGGGCGAGTGGCTCCACCTTC. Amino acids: CSAIQGASGSTF.

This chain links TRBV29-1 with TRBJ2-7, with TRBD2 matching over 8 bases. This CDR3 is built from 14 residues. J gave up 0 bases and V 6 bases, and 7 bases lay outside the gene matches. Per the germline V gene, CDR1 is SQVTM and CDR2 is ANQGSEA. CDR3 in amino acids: CSVTRLASSYEQYF. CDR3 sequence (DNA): TGCAGCGTGACCAGACTAGCGTCCTCCTACGAGCAGTACTTC.

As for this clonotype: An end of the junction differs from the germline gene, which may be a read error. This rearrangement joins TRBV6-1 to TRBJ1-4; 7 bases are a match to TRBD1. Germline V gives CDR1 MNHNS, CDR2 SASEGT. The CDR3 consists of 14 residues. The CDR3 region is CASRPDRTNEKLLF. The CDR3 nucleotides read TGTGCCAGCAGGCCGGACAGGACTAATGAAAAACTGCTTTTT.

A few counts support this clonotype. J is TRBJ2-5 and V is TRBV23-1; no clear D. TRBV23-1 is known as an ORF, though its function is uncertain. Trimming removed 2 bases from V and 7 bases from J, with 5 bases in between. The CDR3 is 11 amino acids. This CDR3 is CASSQKGTQYF. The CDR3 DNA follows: TGCGCCAGCAGTCAAAAAGGGACCCAGTACTTC.

The CDR3 bases are TGTGCCAGCAGCGTAGTGTCTAGCGGGAGCTACAATGAGCAGTTCTTC. It yields the protein CASSVVSSGSYNEQFF. V is TRBV9 and J is TRBJ2-1; 10 bases agree with TRBD2. V shed 0 bases and J 3 bases; nucleotides not matched to a gene: 3. The CDR3 consists of 16 residues. The germline V gene has CDR1 SGDLS and CDR2 YYNGEE.

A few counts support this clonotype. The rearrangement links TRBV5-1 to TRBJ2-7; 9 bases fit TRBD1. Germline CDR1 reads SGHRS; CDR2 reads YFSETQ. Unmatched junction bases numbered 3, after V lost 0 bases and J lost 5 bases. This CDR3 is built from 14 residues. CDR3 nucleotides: TGCGCCAGCAGCTTGGGACAGGGGGTCAACGAGCAGTACTTC. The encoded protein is CASSLGQGVNEQYF.

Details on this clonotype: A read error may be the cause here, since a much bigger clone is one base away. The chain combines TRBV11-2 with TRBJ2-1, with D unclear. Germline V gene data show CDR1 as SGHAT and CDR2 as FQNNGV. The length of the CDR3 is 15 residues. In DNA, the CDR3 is TGTGCCAGCAGCGTAGACTGTGGACCATACAATGAGCAGTTCTTC. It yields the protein CASSVDCGPYNEQFF. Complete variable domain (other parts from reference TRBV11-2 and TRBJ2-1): EAGVAQSPRYKIIEKRQSVAFWCNPISGHATLYWYQQILGQGPKLLIQFQNNGVVDDSQLPKDRFSAERLKGVDSTLKIQPAKLEDSAVYLCASSVDCGPYNEQFFGPGTRLTVL.

Here the CDR3 DNA reads TGTGCCAGCACCACACTACAGGGCCCCTATGGCTACACCTTC. This sequence encodes CASTTLQGPYGYTF. The chain combines TRBV25-1 with TRBJ1-2; D may be TRBD1 (6 bases). Trimming cost V 7 bases and J 4 bases, with 16 bases left between them. The CDR3 contains 14 residues. Germline V gene data show CDR1 as MGHDK and CDR2 as SYGVNS.

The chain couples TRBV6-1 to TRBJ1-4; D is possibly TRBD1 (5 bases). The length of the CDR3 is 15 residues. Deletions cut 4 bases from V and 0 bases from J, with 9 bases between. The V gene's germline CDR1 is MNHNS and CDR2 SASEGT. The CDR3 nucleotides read TGTGCCAGCAGTGGGGGCCTTGCAACTAATGAAAAACTGTTTTTT. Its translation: CASSGGLATNEKLFF.

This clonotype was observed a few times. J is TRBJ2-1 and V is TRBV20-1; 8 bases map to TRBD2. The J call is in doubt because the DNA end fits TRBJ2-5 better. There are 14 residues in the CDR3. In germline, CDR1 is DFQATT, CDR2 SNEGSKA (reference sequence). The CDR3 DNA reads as TGCAGTGCCTCTCGAGCGGGGGCCCAAGAGACCCAGTACTTC. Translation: CSASRAGAQETQYF.